This TCR beta chain was sequenced during a study of T cells after yellow fever vaccination. Study-level results: Repertoires obtained by FACS sorting could include abundant clonotypes that entered as contaminants from the bulk population.

This clonotype was counted ten times or more. Its target is not known. The germline CDR1 and CDR2 sequences are KGHSH and LQKENI. The V and J ends lost 6 bases and 3 bases, in that order; junction bases with no gene match: 7. This CDR3 has 15 residues. TCRdb reanalysed the 5' RACE reads using MiXCR and keeps one entry per CDR3 protein. The sample carries around 250,000 distinct CDR3 sequences, 6.9% recorded once. The sample here was CD4+ T cells sorted from PBMCs, taken 15 days after the yellow fever booster vaccination. The clonotype was recovered from a man aged 25-40 years who received the YFV17D yellow fever vaccine. The gene calls are TRBV18 and TRBJ2-2; 7 nucleotides align to TRBD1. The CDR3 region has the DNA TGTGCCAGCTCCTCGGGACAGATTGACACCGGGGAGCTGTTTTTT. It yields the protein CASSSGQIDTGELFF.